This is a list of T cell receptor beta chains from one sample in a study of T cell changes during pregnancy in multiple sclerosis. The data were produced by immunoSEQ multiplex PCR, yet TCRdb's version contains in-frame clones alone and is incomplete. The sample has roughly 87,000 clones; 93% are singletons. Sequencing was performed on peripheral blood, taken in the third trimester of pregnancy. Source of these receptors: a female donor in good health, enrolled as a control in a pregnancy study. The conserved cysteine and the conserved F or W are not part of the CDR3 here. Some rows have no size entry. The others give once, few or many, or a class for an expanded clone.

clone_size,j_call,v_call,cdr3_aa
-,TRBJ1-5,TRBV10-3,AIRDGGIGPQH
-,TRBJ1-5,TRBV4-1,ASSQAPGQGNQPQH
-,TRBJ2-1,TRBV27,ASSPIPQGNEQF
-,TRBJ1-5,TRBV19,ASQRDRGNQPQH
few,TRBJ2-2,TRBV6-5,ASTSGSVGELF
-,TRBJ2-6,TRBV5-8,ASSLVPSSGANVLT
-,TRBJ2-5,TRBV5-1,ASSLAAGPQETQY
-,TRBJ2-7,TRBV4-1,ASSRQTGTENYEQY
-,TRBJ2-1,TRBV5-4,ASSEGQSKSYNEQF
-,TRBJ2-2,TRBV9,ASSGRGNTGELF
-,TRBJ2-3,TRBV28,ASSQAVGQGTDTQY
-,TRBJ1-5,TRBV27,ASSLSGPENNQPQH
once,TRBJ2-7,TRBV6-1,ASSGGESSYEQY
-,TRBJ2-1,TRBV5-1,ASTGGSGRKNEQF
once,TRBJ1-1,TRBV7-2,ASSPQTGGIEAF
few,TRBJ2-3,TRBV28,ASSQGADTQY
-,TRBJ2-3,TRBV7-6,ASSLRRGGLGTDTQY
-,TRBJ2-1,TRBV7-9,ASSSPPGQSSYNEQF
-,TRBJ1-3,TRBV5-4,ASSPLPTGFANTIY
-,TRBJ2-6,TRBV2,ASSEYVTGANVLT
-,TRBJ2-1,TRBV28,ASSSPTGSGNEQF
once,TRBJ1-2,TRBV6-1,ASREQGGYYGYT
once,TRBJ2-4,TRBV7-8,ASSAIYQGRSAKNIQY
few,TRBJ1-1,TRBV29-1,SVARGNTEAF
-,TRBJ2-7,TRBV6-5,ATHRGYGSYEQY
-,TRBJ2-2,TRBV7-6,ASSLFLGTGTGELF
-,TRBJ1-1,TRBV25-1,ASLGGLSTEAF
-,TRBJ1-1,TRBV5-6,ASSLVRTGAFQNTEAF
-,TRBJ2-5,TRBV10-3,ATRSQETQY
-,TRBJ2-7,TRBV27,ASSLITGDREQY
-,TRBJ1-5,TRBV19,ASRSRAGAGNQPQH
-,TRBJ2-5,TRBV29-1,SERTLSPAGGETQY
-,TRBJ2-7,TRBV5-1,ASSLVQRQGGSHEQY
-,TRBJ2-3,TRBV10-3,ASTSGITDTQY
-,TRBJ2-5,TRBV5-1,ASSSSGIREETQY
-,TRBJ1-5,TRBV19,ASSIAPGAWSPQH
-,TRBJ2-7,TRBV28,ASGSAGIRVDEQY
-,TRBJ2-7,TRBV7-6,ASSPGQSAEQY
-,TRBJ2-2,TRBV27,ASSPTSGSSGELF
-,TRBJ2-3,TRBV5-1,ASSLAYASGPDTQY
-,TRBJ2-7,TRBV2,ASSHGGGGPYEQY
-,TRBJ2-2,TRBV5-1,ASSLDSLSTSGELF